The rows below give T cell receptor beta chains drawn from one sample of a study of shared T cell receptors in the human thymus. Clones were sequenced by immunoSEQ multiplex PCR, and TCRdb holds only the in-frame ones, with some missing. Of around 340,000 clones detected, around 93% appear once; the ten largest clones hold roughly 0.02%. Specimen: thymocytes. The receptor set was obtained from a human donor. CDR3s include the opening cysteine and the closing phenylalanine or tryptophan. A D gene is named only where the DNA matches it firmly. The size entry is marked missing in some rows and otherwise reads once, few, many or a size class.

clone_size: NA
j_call: TRBJ2-5
d_call: NA
v_call: TRBV4-1
cdr3_aa: CASSQDDTPQETQYF
cdr3_nt: TGCGCCAGCAGCCAAGATGATACTCCTCAAGAGACCCAGTACTTC

clone_size: NA
j_call: TRBJ2-7
d_call: TRBD1
v_call: TRBV5-1
cdr3_aa: CASSWTGSRTYEQYF
cdr3_nt: TGCGCCAGCAGCTGGACAGGGTCCAGGACCTACGAGCAGTACTTC

clone_size: once
j_call: TRBJ1-4
d_call: NA
v_call: TRBV10-3
cdr3_aa: CAISPDGGGVTNEKLFF
cdr3_nt: TGTGCCATCAGTCCCGATGGGGGGGGAGTGACTAATGAAAAACTGTTTTTT

clone_size: NA
j_call: TRBJ2-1
d_call: TRBD1
v_call: TRBV25-1
cdr3_aa: CASSDPGTVDNEQFF
cdr3_nt: TGTGCCAGCAGTGACCCCGGGACAGTGGACAATGAGCAGTTCTTC

clone_size: NA
j_call: TRBJ2-1
d_call: NA
v_call: TRBV15
cdr3_aa: CATRIATDMYNEQFF
cdr3_nt: TGTGCCACCAGAATAGCGACAGATATGTACAATGAGCAGTTCTTC

clone_size: NA
j_call: TRBJ2-1
d_call: NA
v_call: TRBV28
cdr3_aa: CASTRKLRGRYNEQFF
cdr3_nt: TGTGCCAGCACCAGGAAGCTTAGGGGCCGCTACAATGAGCAGTTCTTC

clone_size: NA
j_call: TRBJ2-7
d_call: NA
v_call: TRBV15
cdr3_aa: CATSRGAGVISYEQYF
cdr3_nt: TGTGCCACCAGCAGAGGAGCAGGGGTGATTTCCTACGAGCAGTACTTC

clone_size: NA
j_call: TRBJ1-5
d_call: NA
v_call: TRBV6-1
cdr3_aa: CASSERSNQPQHF
cdr3_nt: TGTGCCAGCAGTGAAAGGAGCAATCAGCCCCAGCATTTT

clone_size: NA
j_call: TRBJ1-4
d_call: NA
v_call: TRBV19
cdr3_aa: CASSWGVPEKLFF
cdr3_nt: TGTGCCAGTAGTTGGGGGGTCCCCGAAAAACTGTTTTTT

clone_size: NA
j_call: TRBJ2-5
d_call: NA
v_call: TRBV11-1
cdr3_aa: CASSPGPQETQYF
cdr3_nt: TGTGCCAGCAGCCCAGGGCCTCAAGAGACCCAGTACTTC

clone_size: NA
j_call: TRBJ2-7
d_call: NA
v_call: TRBV13
cdr3_aa: CASSLGGHRYEQYF
cdr3_nt: TGTGCCAGCAGCTTAGGAGGACACCGCTACGAGCAGTACTTC

clone_size: NA
j_call: TRBJ1-1
d_call: TRBD1
v_call: TRBV5-1
cdr3_aa: CASTSGSGQGAYVGTEAFF
cdr3_nt: TGCGCCAGCACCTCCGGGTCGGGACAGGGGGCTTATGTAGGGACTGAAGCTTTCTTT

clone_size: NA
j_call: TRBJ2-7
d_call: NA
v_call: TRBV6-5
cdr3_aa: CASSYTGNYEQYF
cdr3_nt: TGTGCCAGCAGTTACACAGGGAACTACGAGCAGTACTTC

clone_size: NA
j_call: TRBJ2-5
d_call: TRBD2
v_call: TRBV18
cdr3_aa: CASSQRTSGYQETQYF
cdr3_nt: TGTGCCAGCTCACAACGGACTAGCGGGTATCAAGAGACCCAGTACTTC

clone_size: NA
j_call: TRBJ2-5
d_call: NA
v_call: TRBV7-2
cdr3_aa: CASSFPNRDYQETQYF
cdr3_nt: TGTGCCAGCAGCTTCCCAAACCGGGACTACCAAGAGACCCAGTACTTC

clone_size: NA
j_call: TRBJ2-3
d_call: NA
v_call: TRBV27
cdr3_aa: CASSPLQGPATDTQYF
cdr3_nt: TGTGCCAGCAGTCCGTTACAGGGACCAGCCACAGATACGCAGTATTTT

clone_size: NA
j_call: TRBJ2-2
d_call: NA
v_call: TRBV29-1
cdr3_aa: CSVETPQGPTGELFF
cdr3_nt: TGCAGCGTTGAAACCCCCCAGGGGCCCACCGGGGAGCTGTTTTTT

clone_size: NA
j_call: TRBJ2-3
d_call: NA
v_call: TRBV7-2
cdr3_aa: CASSPSYADTQYF
cdr3_nt: TGTGCCAGCAGCCCCTCGTACGCAGATACGCAGTATTTT

clone_size: NA
j_call: TRBJ1-2
d_call: NA
v_call: TRBV6-5
cdr3_aa: CASSYRRGGTVYGYTF
cdr3_nt: TGTGCCAGCAGTTACCGGAGGGGGGGGACTGTTTATGGCTACACCTTC

clone_size: NA
j_call: TRBJ2-3
d_call: TRBD1
v_call: TRBV19
cdr3_aa: CASSSLTGGETDTQYF
cdr3_nt: TGTGCCAGTAGTTCATTGACAGGGGGGGAAACAGATACGCAGTATTTT

clone_size: NA
j_call: TRBJ2-1
d_call: TRBD2
v_call: TRBV2
cdr3_aa: CASTGREGISYNEQFF
cdr3_nt: TGTGCCAGCACGGGGCGGGAGGGAATCTCCTACAATGAGCAGTTCTTC

clone_size: NA
j_call: TRBJ1-2
d_call: NA
v_call: TRBV6-5
cdr3_aa: CASTPSGAVYGYTF
cdr3_nt: TGTGCCAGCACCCCTTCGGGGGCAGTCTATGGCTACACCTTC

clone_size: NA
j_call: TRBJ2-2
d_call: NA
v_call: TRBV27
cdr3_aa: CASSLKGHCTGELFF
cdr3_nt: TGTGCCAGCAGCTTAAAGGGACATTGCACCGGGGAGCTGTTTTTT

clone_size: NA
j_call: TRBJ2-1
d_call: NA
v_call: TRBV29-1
cdr3_aa: CSVLPGAGNEQFF
cdr3_nt: TGCAGCGTTCTACCAGGGGCAGGCAATGAGCAGTTCTTC

clone_size: NA
j_call: TRBJ2-4
d_call: NA
v_call: TRBV6-1
cdr3_aa: CASSEPYISGVAKNIQYF
cdr3_nt: TGTGCCAGCAGTGAGCCATATATTAGCGGAGTAGCCAAAAACATTCAGTACTTC

clone_size: NA
j_call: TRBJ1-3
d_call: NA
v_call: TRBV6-1
cdr3_aa: CASSEARPAPRSGNTIYF
cdr3_nt: TGTGCCAGCAGTGAAGCAAGGCCCGCCCCCCGGAGTGGAAACACCATATATTTT

clone_size: NA
j_call: TRBJ2-3
d_call: NA
v_call: TRBV30
cdr3_aa: CAWSVQGGRGADTQYF
cdr3_nt: TGTGCCTGGAGTGTACAGGGCGGGAGAGGGGCAGATACGCAGTATTTT

clone_size: NA
j_call: TRBJ1-2
d_call: NA
v_call: TRBV6-1
cdr3_aa: CASSEAQTLPVYGYTF
cdr3_nt: TGTGCCAGCAGTGAAGCCCAGACTCTCCCAGTATATGGCTACACCTTC

clone_size: NA
j_call: TRBJ1-5
d_call: NA
v_call: TRBV5-6
cdr3_aa: CASSLGRTDSNQPQHF
cdr3_nt: TGTGCCAGCAGCTTGGGCAGGACCGATAGCAATCAGCCCCAGCATTTT

clone_size: few
j_call: TRBJ1-2
d_call: TRBD1
v_call: TRBV28
cdr3_aa: CASTQGGQEGYTF
cdr3_nt: TGTGCCAGCACACAGGGGGGGCAAGAAGGCTACACCTTC

clone_size: NA
j_call: TRBJ2-5
d_call: TRBD2
v_call: TRBV19
cdr3_aa: CASSITWRGDETQYF
cdr3_nt: TGTGCCAGTAGTATCACGTGGCGGGGGGACGAGACCCAGTACTTC

clone_size: once
j_call: TRBJ1-2
d_call: TRBD1
v_call: TRBV19
cdr3_aa: CATVGQGSRTNYGYTF
cdr3_nt: TGTGCCACCGTAGGACAGGGAAGTAGGACTAACTATGGCTACACCTTC

clone_size: NA
j_call: TRBJ2-6
d_call: NA
v_call: TRBV28
cdr3_aa: CASSLSGAGANVLTF
cdr3_nt: TGTGCCAGCAGTCTTAGTGGGGCCGGGGCCAACGTCCTGACTTTC

clone_size: NA
j_call: TRBJ2-1
d_call: TRBD2
v_call: TRBV19
cdr3_aa: CASSIGLAGVTSYNEQFF
cdr3_nt: TGTGCCAGTAGTATCGGACTAGCGGGAGTTACTTCCTACAATGAGCAGTTCTTC

clone_size: NA
j_call: TRBJ1-4
d_call: NA
v_call: TRBV27
cdr3_aa: CASRGGPFEKLFF
cdr3_nt: TGTGCCAGCCGGGGGGGACCCTTTGAAAAACTGTTTTTT

clone_size: NA
j_call: TRBJ1-1
d_call: NA
v_call: TRBV7-3
cdr3_aa: CARISGHKNTEAFF
cdr3_nt: TGTGCCAGAATTTCGGGACACAAGAACACTGAAGCTTTCTTT

clone_size: NA
j_call: TRBJ1-2
d_call: NA
v_call: TRBV14
cdr3_aa: CASSLTSTGGCYGYTF
cdr3_nt: TGTGCCAGCAGCCTAACCTCAACGGGGGGCTGCTATGGCTACACCTTC

clone_size: NA
j_call: TRBJ2-4
d_call: NA
v_call: TRBV5-6
cdr3_aa: CASSSHGLNIQYF
cdr3_nt: TGTGCCAGCAGCTCGCACGGGCTGAACATTCAGTACTTC

clone_size: NA
j_call: TRBJ2-7
d_call: NA
v_call: TRBV14
cdr3_aa: CASRAGPHEQYF
cdr3_nt: TGTGCCAGCAGGGCAGGGCCCCACGAGCAGTACTTC

clone_size: once
j_call: TRBJ1-3
d_call: NA
v_call: TRBV7-6
cdr3_aa: CASTAGTFSGNTIYF
cdr3_nt: TGTGCCAGCACGGCTGGGACATTCTCTGGAAACACCATATATTTT

clone_size: NA
j_call: TRBJ2-1
d_call: TRBD2
v_call: TRBV11-2
cdr3_aa: CASSLKFQREGGNEQFF
cdr3_nt: TGTGCCAGCAGCTTAAAATTCCAGCGGGAGGGAGGCAATGAGCAGTTCTTC

clone_size: NA
j_call: TRBJ2-5
d_call: TRBD2
v_call: TRBV2
cdr3_aa: CASSSELAGGLKETQYF
cdr3_nt: TGTGCCAGCAGTTCAGAACTAGCGGGGGGGTTGAAAGAGACCCAGTACTTC

clone_size: NA
j_call: TRBJ2-5
d_call: NA
v_call: TRBV6-5
cdr3_aa: CASSQPPGGQETQYF
cdr3_nt: TGTGCCAGCAGCCAACCTCCGGGTGGCCAAGAGACCCAGTACTTC

clone_size: once
j_call: TRBJ2-7
d_call: NA
v_call: TRBV21-1
cdr3_aa: CASSKSGSYEQYF
cdr3_nt: TGTGCCAGCAGCAAAAGTGGCTCCTACGAGCAGTACTTC

clone_size: NA
j_call: TRBJ2-1
d_call: TRBD2
v_call: TRBV5-6
cdr3_aa: CASSATGVTSGREGFF
cdr3_nt: TGTGCCAGCAGCGCAACAGGGGTAACTAGCGGGAGAGAGGGGTTCTTC

clone_size: NA
j_call: TRBJ1-2
d_call: TRBD1
v_call: TRBV25-1
cdr3_aa: CASSDWDSKNYGYTF
cdr3_nt: TGTGCCAGCAGTGATTGGGACAGCAAAAACTATGGCTACACCTTC

clone_size: NA
j_call: TRBJ2-3
d_call: TRBD2
v_call: TRBV6-6
cdr3_aa: CASTYREADTQYF
cdr3_nt: TGTGCCAGCACCTATCGGGAGGCGGATACGCAGTATTTT

clone_size: NA
j_call: TRBJ1-2
d_call: TRBD1
v_call: TRBV6-1
cdr3_aa: CASTSGTGEDYGYTF
cdr3_nt: TGTGCCAGCACTTCCGGGACAGGGGAGGACTATGGCTACACCTTC

clone_size: NA
j_call: TRBJ1-3
d_call: TRBD1
v_call: TRBV28
cdr3_aa: CASTFVGLGDRQFSGNTIYF
cdr3_nt: TGTGCCAGCACCTTTGTGGGGTTGGGGGACAGACAATTCTCTGGAAACACCATATATTTT

clone_size: NA
j_call: TRBJ2-3
d_call: TRBD2
v_call: TRBV5-1
cdr3_aa: CASSGGTSGRMGTQYF
cdr3_nt: TGCGCCAGCAGCGGGGGGACTAGCGGGAGAATGGGTACGCAGTATTTT

clone_size: NA
j_call: TRBJ2-1
d_call: NA
v_call: TRBV4-3
cdr3_aa: CASSHGPTGSYNEQFF
cdr3_nt: TGCGCCAGCAGCCATGGCCCGACCGGGTCCTACAATGAGCAGTTCTTC

clone_size: NA
j_call: TRBJ2-5
d_call: NA
v_call: TRBV9
cdr3_aa: CASRPGPLGKETQYF
cdr3_nt: TGTGCCAGTCGTCCCGGACCTCTGGGCAAAGAGACCCAGTACTTC